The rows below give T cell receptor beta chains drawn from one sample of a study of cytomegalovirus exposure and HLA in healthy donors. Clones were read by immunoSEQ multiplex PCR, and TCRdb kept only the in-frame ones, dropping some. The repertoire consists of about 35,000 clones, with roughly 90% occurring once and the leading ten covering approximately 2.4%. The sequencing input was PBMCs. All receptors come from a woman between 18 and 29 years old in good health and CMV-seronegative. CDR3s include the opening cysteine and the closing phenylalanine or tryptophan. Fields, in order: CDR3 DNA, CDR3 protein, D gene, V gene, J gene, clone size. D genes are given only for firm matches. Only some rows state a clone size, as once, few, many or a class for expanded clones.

DNA: TGTGCCAGCAGTCCGGGGGGCGCCCTCACAGATACGCAGTATTTT
CDR3: CASSPGGALTDTQYF
D: NA
V: TRBV7-2
J: TRBJ2-3
size: NA

DNA: TGTGCCAGCAGCCGATCTAGCGGGAGCTACGAGCAGTACTTC
CDR3: CASSRSSGSYEQYF
D: TRBD2
V: TRBV11-2
J: TRBJ2-7
size: NA

DNA: TGTGCCAGCAGTGCAGTTCAGGGGCTGGGGTATGGCTACACCTTC
CDR3: CASSAVQGLGYGYTF
D: NA
V: TRBV25-1
J: TRBJ1-2
size: few

DNA: TGCGCCAGCAGCTTTCGGGGAGGGAGCACAGATACGCAGTATTTT
CDR3: CASSFRGGSTDTQYF
D: TRBD2
V: TRBV5-1
J: TRBJ2-3
size: NA

DNA: TGTGCCAGCAGTGTAGGGGGCCGCTCCTACGAGCAGTACTTC
CDR3: CASSVGGRSYEQYF
D: TRBD1
V: TRBV7-9
J: TRBJ2-7
size: NA

DNA: TGTGCCAGCAGGACGGGAGCAGATACGCAGTATTTT
CDR3: CASRTGADTQYF
D: NA
V: TRBV28
J: TRBJ2-3
size: NA

DNA: TGTGCCAGCAGACTAGCGAGCCAAGAGACCCAGTACTTC
CDR3: CASRLASQETQYF
D: TRBD2
V: TRBV6-6
J: TRBJ2-5
size: NA

DNA: TGCGCCAGCAGCTTGCGGCAGGGGGAGAGCACAGATACGCAGTATTTT
CDR3: CASSLRQGESTDTQYF
D: TRBD1
V: TRBV5-1
J: TRBJ2-3
size: NA

DNA: TGTGCCTGGAGTGTACAAGGGGGAGGGTTGGGGCGTCTCACAGATACGCAGTATTTT
CDR3: CAWSVQGGGLGRLTDTQYF
D: NA
V: TRBV30
J: TRBJ2-3
size: once

DNA: TGTGCCAGCAGCCAAGATTACAGCTACAATGAGCAGTTCTTC
CDR3: CASSQDYSYNEQFF
D: NA
V: TRBV14
J: TRBJ2-1
size: NA

DNA: TGTGCCAGCAGTTACATCCCGGGGGGGACCCAGTACTTC
CDR3: CASSYIPGGTQYF
D: TRBD2
V: TRBV6-5
J: TRBJ2-5
size: NA

DNA: TGTGCCAGTAGTATTCCGGGACAGGGGAACAATGAGCAGTTCTTC
CDR3: CASSIPGQGNNEQFF
D: TRBD1
V: TRBV19
J: TRBJ2-1
size: NA

DNA: TGCGCCAGCAGCTTGGCCGGAGGGGCCACAACGGGGGGTGAGCAGTTCTTC
CDR3: CASSLAGGATTGGEQFF
D: TRBD2
V: TRBV5-1
J: TRBJ2-1
size: once

DNA: TGTGCCAGCAGGTTTAATAGAGCTAGCGGGTTAAGGCGGGACAATGAGCAGTTCTTC
CDR3: CASRFNRASGLRRDNEQFF
D: TRBD2
V: TRBV2
J: TRBJ2-1
size: NA

DNA: TGCGCCAGCAGCCTCAGCGGGAGGGGTGTCGGTGAGCAGTTCTTC
CDR3: CASSLSGRGVGEQFF
D: TRBD2
V: TRBV4-1
J: TRBJ2-1
size: NA

DNA: TGTGCCAGCTCACCCGTAGCGGTTCCGACCTACAATGAGCAGTTCTTC
CDR3: CASSPVAVPTYNEQFF
D: NA
V: TRBV18
J: TRBJ2-1
size: NA

DNA: TGTGCCAGCTCTCCAACAGTGGTCCACGAGCAGTACTTC
CDR3: CASSPTVVHEQYF
D: NA
V: TRBV6-6
J: TRBJ2-7
size: once

DNA: TGTGCCAGTACCGAATCGACCCGCAGGGGCTTTGCCAAAAACATTCAGTACTTC
CDR3: CASTESTRRGFAKNIQYF
D: NA
V: TRBV19
J: TRBJ2-4
size: NA